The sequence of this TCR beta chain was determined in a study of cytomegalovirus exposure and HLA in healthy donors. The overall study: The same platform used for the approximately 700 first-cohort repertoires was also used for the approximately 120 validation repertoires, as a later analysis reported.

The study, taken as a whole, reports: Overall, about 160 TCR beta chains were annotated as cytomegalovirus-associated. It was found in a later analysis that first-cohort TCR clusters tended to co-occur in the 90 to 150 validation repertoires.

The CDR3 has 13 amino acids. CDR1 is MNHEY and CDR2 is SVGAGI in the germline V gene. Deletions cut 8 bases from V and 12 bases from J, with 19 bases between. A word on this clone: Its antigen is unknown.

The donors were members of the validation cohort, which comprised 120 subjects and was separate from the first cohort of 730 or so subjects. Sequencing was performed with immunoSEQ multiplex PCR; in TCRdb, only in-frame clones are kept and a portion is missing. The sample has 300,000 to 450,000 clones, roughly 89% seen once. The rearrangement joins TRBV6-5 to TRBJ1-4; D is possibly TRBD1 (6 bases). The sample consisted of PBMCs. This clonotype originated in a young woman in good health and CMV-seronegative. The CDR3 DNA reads TGTGCCAGCCAGGGGCGGGGGATAGGGGAACTGTTTTTT. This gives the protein CASQGRGIGELFF.